This TCR beta chain stems from a study of blood T cell repertoires in COVID-19. The V gene end was trimmed by 3 bases and the J gene end by 6 bases; junction bases not matched to a gene: 1. The CDR3 runs to 12 residues. Germline-derived CDR1 and CDR2 are LNHNV and YYDKDF (reference sequence). Sequenced by immunoSEQ multiplex PCR; TCRdb stores in-frame clones only, minus some. The sample lists about 110,000 clones; 89% were seen once. The sample was peripheral blood. This TCR derives from a man in his forties with active or convalescent COVID-19. The chain recombines TRBV15 with TRBJ2-7, with 8 positions matching TRBD1. The CDR3 DNA follows: TGTGCCACCAGCAGCACAGGGGGCGAGCAGTACTTC. The encoded protein is CATSSTGGEQYF.